These T cell receptor beta chains were read from a single sample in a study of T cells in Graves' hyperthyroidism and ophthalmopathy. MiXCR, run by TCRdb on the multiplex PCR reads, gives a single entry per CDR3 protein. Here the sample spans about 180,000 distinct CDR3 sequences, over 15% being singletons. What was sequenced was blood. The receptors come from a woman between 50 and 59 years old with Graves' hyperthyroidism. Each CDR3 is given with its conserved first and last residue. D genes are given only for firm matches. Some rows mark clone size as missing; the rest say once, few, many or name a class of expanded clone.

clone_size j_call d_call v_call cdr3_aa cdr3_nt
many TRBJ2-7 - TRBV6-2/TRBV6-3 CASSYPPYEQYF TGTGCCAGCAGTTACCCTCCCTACGAGCAGTACTTC
few TRBJ1-5 TRBD1 TRBV20-1 CSARRGQGGQPQHF TGCAGTGCTAGGAGGGGACAGGGCGGCCAGCCCCAGCATTTT
many TRBJ2-2 TRBD2 TRBV7-9 CASSLTTAGTGELFF TGTGCCAGCAGCCTAACGACAGCGGGGACCGGGGAGCTGTTTTTT
- TRBJ2-7 - TRBV7-9 CASSLWQSVGYYEQYF TGTGCCAGCAGCTTATGGCAGTCAGTAGGGTACTACGAGCAGTACTTC
many TRBJ2-7 TRBD1 TRBV7-2 CASSEQGSVAYEQYF TGTGCCAGCAGCGAACAGGGGTCTGTGGCCTACGAGCAGTACTTC
many TRBJ1-2 - TRBV12-5 CASGLVGQTNYGYTF TGTGCTAGTGGTTTGGTAGGGCAAACTAACTATGGCTACACCTTC
many TRBJ1-2 - TRBV2 CASSGRSTREHGYTF TGTGCCAGCAGTGGGCGGAGTACCCGGGAGCATGGCTACACCTTC
- TRBJ2-1 - TRBV6-6 CASSYSRTGEQFF TGTGCCAGCAGTTACTCGAGAACGGGAGAGCAGTTCTTC
many TRBJ2-1 - TRBV6-2/TRBV6-3 CASSTNSFIYDEQFF TGTGCCAGCAGCACAAACAGTTTCATATACGATGAGCAGTTCTTC
many TRBJ2-5 - TRBV5-1 CASSPVWAETQYF TGCGCCAGCAGCCCTGTGTGGGCGGAGACCCAGTACTTC
once TRBJ1-1 - TRBV28 CASRNSGATEAFF TGTGCCAGCAGGAACTCAGGGGCCACTGAAGCTTTCTTT
- TRBJ2-5 - TRBV7-9 CASSPPSGLFVRETQYF TGTGCCAGCAGCCCCCCCTCAGGGTTGTTTGTAAGGGAGACCCAGTACTTC
many TRBJ1-2 - TRBV2 CASSDRGWDGYTF TGTGCCAGCAGTGACAGGGGTTGGGATGGCTACACCTTC
many TRBJ1-5 - TRBV9 CASSVAGDGNQPQHF TGTGCCAGCAGCGTAGCGGGGGATGGCAATCAGCCCCAGCATTTT
many TRBJ2-7 - TRBV19 CASSTLGLRGAYEQYF TGTGCCAGTAGTACCTTAGGGCTGCGAGGCGCCTACGAGCAGTACTTC
- TRBJ1-5 - TRBV6-1 CASGHGLGPQHF TGTGCCTCCGGGCACGGCCTAGGGCCCCAGCATTTT
many TRBJ2-1 - TRBV11-2 CASTLTGLLDEQFF TGTGCCAGCACCTTAACAGGGTTGTTGGATGAGCAGTTCTTC
many TRBJ2-7 - TRBV5-1 CASSLLGEQYF TGCGCCAGCAGCTTGCTCGGCGAGCAGTACTTC
many TRBJ2-1 - TRBV6-5 CASSYSQGTYNEQFF TGTGCCAGCAGTTACTCGCAGGGTACCTACAATGAGCAGTTCTTC
- TRBJ2-2 - TRBV14 CASSQHSNTGELFF TGTGCCAGCAGCCAGCACTCGAACACCGGGGAGCTGTTTTTT
many TRBJ2-7 - TRBV5-1 CASSLQAASYEQYF TGCGCCAGCAGCCTACAGGCGGCCTCCTACGAGCAGTACTTC
once TRBJ2-3 TRBD2 TRBV5-4 CASSWGLAGTDAQYF TGTGCCAGCAGCTGGGGACTAGCGGGCACAGATGCGCAGTATTTT
- TRBJ2-7 - TRBV28 CASSLRRGVSSYEQYF TGTGCCAGCAGTTTGAGAAGAGGCGTAAGCTCCTACGAGCAGTACTTC
many TRBJ2-7 TRBD2 TRBV11-2 CASSPLRLAEHEQYF TGTGCCAGCAGCCCGTTGAGACTAGCGGAGCACGAGCAGTACTTC
many TRBJ2-4 - TRBV20-1 CSALRVNAGGKNIQYF TGCAGTGCCCTTCGGGTCAATGCGGGCGGCAAAAACATTCAGTACTTC
- TRBJ2-1 TRBD2 TRBV9 CASSVGTSGGANEQFF TGTGCCAGCAGCGTTGGGACTAGCGGGGGGGCCAATGAGCAGTTCTTC
many TRBJ2-1 TRBD1 TRBV20-1 CSGGQGTNEQFF TGCAGTGGGGGACAGGGGACAAATGAGCAGTTCTTC
many TRBJ2-1 - TRBV14 CASSQDYWSSYNEQFF TGTGCCAGCAGCCAAGATTACTGGAGCTCCTACAATGAGCAGTTCTTC
- TRBJ2-7 - TRBV15 CATSDGAYEQYF TGTGCCACCAGTGACGGAGCCTACGAGCAGTACTTC
many TRBJ2-7 - TRBV14 CASSHLPESEQYF TGTGCCAGCAGCCACCTGCCAGAGTCCGAGCAGTACTTC
many TRBJ1-1 - TRBV3-1 CASSQQANTEAFF TGTGCCAGCAGCCAACAGGCGAACACTGAAGCTTTCTTT
many TRBJ2-5 TRBD2 TRBV11-2 CASSSYPGLAEETQYF TGTGCCAGCAGCTCTTATCCGGGACTAGCGGAAGAGACCCAGTACTTC
many TRBJ1-4 - TRBV7-2 CASSLGKGRVLPNEKLFF TGTGCCAGCAGCTTAGGGAAGGGCCGGGTTCTCCCTAATGAAAAACTGTTTTTT
many TRBJ2-3 - TRBV12-3/TRBV12-4 CASSRGQYSTDTQYF TGTGCCAGCAGTCGCGGACAGTATAGCACAGATACGCAGTATTTT
- TRBJ2-7 - TRBV2 CASGTLGYEQYF TGTGCCAGCGGGACCCTCGGCTACGAGCAGTACTTC
many TRBJ2-7 - TRBV5-5 CASSLGMGINSYEQYF TGTGCCAGCAGCTTGGGGATGGGGATAAACTCCTACGAGCAGTACTTC
many TRBJ2-7 - TRBV19 CASSIAGGGTYEQYF TGTGCCAGTAGTATCGCAGGCGGTGGAACCTACGAGCAGTACTTC
- TRBJ1-6 TRBD1 TRBV20-1 CSARDRTGGNSPLHF TGCAGTGCTAGAGACCGAACAGGGGGAAATTCACCCCTCCACTTT
few TRBJ2-2 - TRBV11-2 CASSLEGTNTGELFF TGTGCCAGCAGCTTAGAAGGGACGAACACCGGGGAGCTGTTTTTT
many TRBJ2-2 - TRBV20-1 CSARGHPGTGELFF TGCAGTGCTAGGGGGCACCCGGGCACCGGGGAGCTGTTTTTT
many TRBJ1-2 - TRBV6-5 CASSYAGGGYTF TGTGCCAGCAGTTACGCCGGGGGCGGCTACACCTTC
many TRBJ1-2 - TRBV6-2/TRBV6-3 CASSYSAGYTF TGTGCCAGCAGTTACTCGGCCGGCTACACCTTC
- TRBJ1-3 - TRBV28 CATLGQNLGTIYF TGTGCCACCCTCGGACAGAACCTGGGCACCATATATTTT
many TRBJ2-7 TRBD1 TRBV7-2 CASSDRQGREQYF TGTGCCAGCAGCGACCGACAGGGAAGGGAGCAGTACTTC
many TRBJ1-5 - TRBV3-1 CASSPSSNQPQHF TGTGCCAGCAGCCCCAGTAGCAATCAGCCCCAGCATTTT
- TRBJ1-6 TRBD1 TRBV5-1 CASSLGQGKKNSPLHF TGCGCCAGCAGCTTGGGACAGGGGAAGAAAAATTCACCCCTCCACTTT
many TRBJ1-4 - TRBV6-1 CASRKGGVNEKLFF TGTGCCAGCAGGAAAGGGGGAGTTAACGAAAAACTGTTTTTT
- TRBJ2-1 TRBD2 TRBV3-1 CASSLRTSGGNNEQFF TGTGCCAGCAGTCTACGCACTAGCGGGGGAAACAATGAGCAGTTCTTC
few TRBJ2-5 TRBD2 TRBV5-8 CASSLGLVSPTTQETQYF TGTGCCAGCAGCCTGGGACTAGTCTCCCCAACTACTCAAGAGACCCAGTACTTC
many TRBJ2-5 - TRBV10-3 CATAPRDQETQYF TGTGCCACCGCCCCCCGGGACCAAGAGACCCAGTACTTC
many TRBJ2-4 TRBD1 TRBV7-9 CASSLERDRVLNIQYF TGTGCCAGCAGCTTAGAGAGGGACAGGGTATTAAACATTCAGTACTTC
many TRBJ2-2 - TRBV20-1 CSAMQGLNTGELFF TGCAGTGCTATGCAGGGTCTGAACACCGGGGAGCTGTTTTTT